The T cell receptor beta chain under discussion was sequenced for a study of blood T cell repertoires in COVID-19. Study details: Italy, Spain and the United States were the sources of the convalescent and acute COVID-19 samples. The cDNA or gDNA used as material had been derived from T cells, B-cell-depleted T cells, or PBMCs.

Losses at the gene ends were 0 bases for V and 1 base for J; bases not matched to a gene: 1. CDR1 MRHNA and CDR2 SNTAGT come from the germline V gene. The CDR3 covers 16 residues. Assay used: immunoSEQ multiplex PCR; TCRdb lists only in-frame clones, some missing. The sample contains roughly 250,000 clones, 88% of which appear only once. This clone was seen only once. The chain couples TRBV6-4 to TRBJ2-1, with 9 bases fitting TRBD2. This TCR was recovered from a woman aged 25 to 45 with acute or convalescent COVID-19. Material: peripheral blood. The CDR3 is CASSDSAGGSYNEQFF. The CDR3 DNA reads TGTGCCAGCAGTGACTCAGCGGGAGGTTCCTACAATGAGCAGTTCTTC.